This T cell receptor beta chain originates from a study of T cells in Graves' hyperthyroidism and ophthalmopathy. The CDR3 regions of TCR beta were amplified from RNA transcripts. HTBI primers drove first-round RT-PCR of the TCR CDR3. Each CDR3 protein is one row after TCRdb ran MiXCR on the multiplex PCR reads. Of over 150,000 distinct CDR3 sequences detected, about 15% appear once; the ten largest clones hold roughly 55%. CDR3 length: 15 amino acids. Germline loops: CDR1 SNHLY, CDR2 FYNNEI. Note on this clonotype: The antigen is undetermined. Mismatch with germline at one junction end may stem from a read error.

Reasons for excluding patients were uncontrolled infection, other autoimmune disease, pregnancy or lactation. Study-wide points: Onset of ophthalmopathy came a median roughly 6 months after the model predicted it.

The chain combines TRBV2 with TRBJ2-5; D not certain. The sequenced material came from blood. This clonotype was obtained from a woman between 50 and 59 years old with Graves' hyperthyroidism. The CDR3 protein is CAGSQMTTSQETQYF. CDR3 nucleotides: TGTGCCGGCAGCCAGATGACGACCTCCCAAGAGACCCAGTACTTC.